The 28 T cell receptor beta chains presented below share a single source sample, sequenced in a study of post-analysis software for immune sequencing data (dated by TCRdb to about 2015). Library creation used PCR. Instrument on record: Illumina HiSeq 2500. To reduce PCR and sequencing biases, unique molecular identifiers were incorporated into the TCR beta cDNA libraries. TCRdb itself trimmed the public reads at Q25 with fastp, ran MiXCR and retained productive beta chains. Identical CDR3 proteins give one entry, which carries the most common genes and DNA. The sample table lists some 690,000 distinct CDR3 sequences, 59% of them with a count of one. Jointly, the top ten make up about 10% of the sample. Study-level results and caveats: Patients showed significantly higher frequencies than controls for about 5 TRBV segments, among them TRBV5-6, TRBV5-1 and TRBV20-1.

Antigens of these TCRs are unknown. Sequenced sample: blood. Receptors originate from a girl aged 2 to 9 with multiple sclerosis.

Details on this clonotype: One junction end does not reproduce the germline sequence, and a read error may be involved. The V gene is TRBV10-3, the J gene TRBJ2-3; D ambiguous. From germline, CDR1 is ENHRY and CDR2 SYGVKD. CDR3 length: 13 residues. The CDR3 sequence is CAIGDSYTDTQYF. CDR3 in DNA: TGTGCCATCGGTGATTCCTACACAGATACGCAGTATTTT.

This clonotype was counted only a few times. The rearrangement links TRBV12-3 or TRBV12-4 to TRBJ2-5; TRBD1 aligns across 8 bases. There are 13 residues in the CDR3. V shed 2 bases and J 10 bases; nucleotides not matched to a gene: 6. The CDR3 bases are TGTGCCAGCAGTTTAAGTGGACAGGGTGTCCAGTACTTC. This codes for CASSLSGQGVQYF.

The chain carries TRBV28 and TRBJ2-7; 8 nucleotides agree with TRBD1. This CDR3 has 15 residues. V lost 4 bases, J lost 0 bases, and 5 bases stayed unmatched. Germline lookup yields CDR1 MDHEN and CDR2 SYDVKM. CDR3 loop: CASSSPTGDSYEQYF. The DNA of the CDR3 is TGTGCCAGCAGTTCTCCGACAGGGGACTCCTACGAGCAGTACTTC. Using reference TRBV28 and TRBJ2-7 for the parts outside the CDR3, the full variable domain is DVKVTQSSRYLVKRTGEKVFLECVQDMDHENMFWYRQDPGLGLRLIYFSYDVKMKEKGDIPEGYSVSREKKERFSLILESASTNQTSMYLCASSSPTGDSYEQYFGPGTRLTVT.

This clonotype has a count of ten or more. The chain employs TRBV20-1 and TRBJ2-5; weak D call: TRBD2 (6 bases). Germline assignment: CDR1 DFQATT and CDR2 SNEGSKA (reference sequence). CDR3 length equals 14 residues. Trimming took off 3 bases at V and 11 bases at J, with 22 bases between the two ends. The DNA of the CDR3 is TGCAGTGCTAGTGGGGGGACCCGGACTTTCGGGCAGTACTTC. As protein: CSASGGTRTFGQYF.

CDR3 sequence reads: CSASQQGAETQYF. The CDR3 DNA follows: TGCAGTGCTAGCCAACAGGGAGCAGAGACCCAGTACTTC. J is TRBJ2-7 and V is TRBV20-1, with D possibly matching TRBD1 (6 bases). The J call is in doubt because the DNA end fits TRBJ2-5 better. Germline loops: CDR1 DFQATT, CDR2 SNEGSKA (reference sequence). This CDR3 contains 13 residues.

This clonotype was recorded a few times. This chain joins TRBV10-3 and TRBJ1-6; unclear D gene. CDR1 ENHRY and CDR2 SYGVKD come from the germline V gene. Between the trimmed V and J ends, which lost 11 bases and 5 bases, there was a span of 7 bases. The CDR3 consists of 11 residues. The CDR3 protein is CASADNSPLHF. DNA of the CDR3: TGTGCCTCTGCGGATAATTCACCCCTCCACTTT.

This chain joins TRBV6-5 and TRBJ1-2, with D uncertain. The CDR3 covers 14 residues. Germline V CDR1 and CDR2: MNHEY, SVGAGI. Trimming pared 6 bases from V and 6 bases from J, leaving 17 bases between. The CDR3 DNA reads as TGTGCCAGCAGCTCCTCCCACGGCGGGGATGGCTACACCTTC. It translates to CASSSSHGGDGYTF.

The genes are TRBV7-2 and TRBJ2-1, with 14 bases that match TRBD2. The CDR3 has 16 residues. With 3 bases clipped from V and 9 bases from J, the junction kept 7 bases outside the gene matches. CDR1 is SGHTA and CDR2 is FQGNSA in the germline V gene. The CDR3, as DNA: TGTGCCAGCAGCTTGACTAGCGGGGGGGCTTTAGGTGAGCAGTTCTTC. Translation gives CASSLTSGGALGEQFF.

The chain recombines TRBV4-1 with TRBJ2-5; 11 positions match TRBD2. V trimming: 1 base; J trimming: 4 bases; junction bases outside the gene matches: 5. There are 16 residues in the CDR3. Germline CDR1 MGHRA, CDR2 YSYEKL. The CDR3 loop reads CASSQVLAGVTETQYF. As DNA, the CDR3 is TGCGCCAGCAGCCAAGTACTAGCGGGGGTCACAGAGACCCAGTACTTC.

The chain employs TRBV7-2 and TRBJ1-3, with 7 bases that match TRBD1. The CDR3 runs to 15 residues. Germline V CDR1 and CDR2: SGHTA, FQGNSA. Trimming took 5 bases from V and 4 from J; bases not matched to a gene: 8. The CDR3 here is CASSPVGTAGNTIYF. In nucleotides, the CDR3 is TGTGCCAGCAGCCCAGTAGGGACAGCCGGAAACACCATATATTTT.

In this sample, this clonotype turned up a few times. V gene TRBV12-3 or TRBV12-4 combines with J gene TRBJ2-3; 7 positions match TRBD1. The CDR3 runs 15 residues. With V trimmed by 7 bases and J by 0 bases, 7 bases remained unmatched. The CDR3 DNA sequence: TGTGCCAGCATCACAGACAGGGTCAGCACAGATACGCAGTATTTT. Translated: CASITDRVSTDTQYF.

The rearrangement uses TRBV7-2 and TRBJ1-1; TRBD1 matches at 7 bases. The V and J ends lost 3 bases and 3 bases, in that order; junction bases with no gene match: 4. CDR3 length: 14 amino acids. In germline, CDR1 is SGHTA, CDR2 FQGNSA. The CDR3 DNA reads as TGTGCCAGCAGCTTGCAGGGGGAGGACACTGAAGCTTTCTTT. It specifies CASSLQGEDTEAFF.

The chain recombines TRBV4-1 with TRBJ1-4; 8 bases are a match to TRBD1. CDR3 size: 17 residues. Germline CDR1 is MGHRA and CDR2 is YSYEKL. V gave up 3 bases and J gave up 0 bases; unmatched junction bases: 6. In DNA, the CDR3 is TGCGCCAGCAGCCAGGGACAGGCGATACCAACTAATGAAAAACTGTTTTTT. Amino acid sequence: CASSQGQAIPTNEKLFF.

In regard to this clonotype: Germline and junction disagree at one end, which may indicate a read error. This chain joins TRBV7-9 and TRBJ2-1; possibly TRBD1 or TRBD2 for D (6 bases each). Looked up from germline, CDR1 is SEHNR and CDR2 is FQNEAQ (reference sequence). The CDR3 sequence is 13 residues long. DNA of the CDR3: TGTACCAGCTCCGACTCGGGGGCGAATGAGCAGTTCTTC. Translated: CTSSDSGANEQFF.

The chain is built from TRBV6-6 and TRBJ2-3; D not resolved. V gave up 5 bases and J gave up 2 bases, with 14 bases separating them. The germline gives CDR1 MNHNY, CDR2 SVGAGI (reference sequence). This CDR3 has 15 residues. The CDR3 DNA reads TGTGCCAGCAGTCAAATAGATCAGGCCACAGATACGCAGTATTTT. This codes for CASSQIDQATDTQYF.

The chain joins TRBV2 to TRBJ2-1; D gene ambiguous. The CDR3 contains 13 residues. V was shortened by 8 bases and J by 5 bases, with 13 bases between the two germline ends. Germline values: CDR1 SNHLY, CDR2 FYNNEI. CDR3 coding DNA: TGTGCCAGCGACGGCGGCTTGAACAATGAGCAGTTCTTC. It is translated as CASDGGLNNEQFF.

This chain joins TRBV5-1 and TRBJ2-5; D call uncertain. The germline CDR1 and CDR2 sequences are SGHRS and YFSETQ. Trimming took off 4 bases at V and 4 bases at J, with 14 bases between the two ends. The CDR3 consists of 14 residues. The chain's CDR3 is CASSHLGPRETQYF. The CDR3 DNA follows: TGCGCCAGCAGCCACCTGGGCCCGAGAGAGACCCAGTACTTC.

The genes are TRBV29-1 and TRBJ2-1; D gene uncertain. V lost 4 bases and J 8 bases, leaving 9 bases between the germline ends. CDR3 length: 11 amino acids. Germline CDR1 reads SQVTM; CDR2 reads ANQGSEA. The CDR3 reads CSVGGTDEQFF. As DNA, the CDR3 is TGCAGCGTTGGGGGAACCGATGAGCAGTTCTTC.

This clonotype was found a few times. The rearrangement links TRBV4-3 to TRBJ2-3; possible D gene TRBD2, 5 bases. Germline CDR1 reads LGHNA; CDR2 reads YSLEER. The V gene lost 0 bases and the J gene lost 12 bases, with 13 bases spanning the gap. The CDR3 loop spans 13 amino acids. CDR3: CASSQDRGRKQYF. DNA of the CDR3: TGCGCCAGCAGCCAAGATCGAGGGCGGAAACAGTATTTT.

The count of this clonotype is one. This chain uses TRBV7-6 with TRBJ2-7; 7 nucleotides match TRBD1. Per the germline V gene, CDR1 is SGHVS and CDR2 is FNYEAQ. J gave up 3 bases and V 0 bases, and 8 bases lay outside the gene matches. This CDR3 has 16 amino acids. This chain's CDR3 is CASSLAPQGTYYEQYF. CDR3 in DNA: TGTGCCAGCAGCTTAGCGCCACAGGGGACCTACTACGAGCAGTACTTC.

The chain combines TRBV15 with TRBJ2-7; D is unclear. The CDR3 spans 13 residues. Trimming removed 2 bases from V and 6 bases from J, with 11 bases in between. Germline V gives CDR1 LNHNV, CDR2 YYDKDF (reference sequence). CDR3 in amino acids: CATSRTTVGEQYF. CDR3 bases: TGTGCCACCAGCAGAACTACCGTAGGCGAGCAGTACTTC.

This chain joins TRBV9 and TRBJ2-7, with 12 bases that match TRBD1. The CDR3 contains 15 residues. J gave up 4 bases and V 3 bases, and 5 bases lay outside the gene matches. Per germline, CDR1 SGDLS and CDR2 YYNGEE. CDR3 protein: CASSGGTGGLYEQYF. The CDR3 DNA reads TGTGCCAGCAGCGGCGGGACAGGGGGCCTATACGAGCAGTACTTC.

A single count supports this clonotype. The CDR3 here is CASSPGGGLNNEQFF. CDR3 in DNA: TGTGCCAGCAGCCCCGGAGGGGGGCTCAACAATGAGCAGTTCTTC. The chain has TRBV9 and TRBJ2-1; D possibly matches TRBD1 or TRBD2 (6 bases each). This CDR3 region has 15 residues. V lost 4 bases and J 5 bases, leaving 16 bases between the germline ends. Germline V gene sequence: CDR1 SGDLS, CDR2 YYNGEE.

The rearrangement links TRBV7-9 to TRBJ2-5; possibly TRBD2 for D (6 bases). The CDR3 has 13 amino acids. The germline V gene encodes CDR1 SEHNR and CDR2 FQNEAQ (reference sequence). The V end lost 8 bases, the J end lost 2 bases, and 12 bases lay between the germline ends. CDR3 sequence reads: CASRLGRQETQYF. The CDR3 coding sequence is TGTGCCAGCCGTCTGGGGAGGCAAGAGACCCAGTACTTC.

The rearrangement joins TRBV7-2 to TRBJ1-2; D gene ambiguous. The CDR3 totals 12 residues. The germline CDR1 and CDR2 sequences are SGHTA and FQGNSA. V was shortened by 1 base and J by 8 bases, with 8 bases between the two germline ends. CDR3 DNA sequence: TGTGCCAGCAGCTTAGTCGAGGGAGGCTACACCTTC. This codes for CASSLVEGGYTF.

In DNA, the CDR3 is TGCAGTGCTAGCGGGCTAGCGGAACCTCTATACAATGAGCAGTTCTTC. Protein product: CSASGLAEPLYNEQFF. J is TRBJ2-1 and V is TRBV20-1; 7 bases line up with TRBD2. The CDR3 covers 16 residues. V trimming: 3 bases; J trimming: 4 bases; junction bases outside the gene matches: 12. From germline, CDR1 is DFQATT and CDR2 SNEGSKA (reference sequence).

The chain combines TRBV7-3 with TRBJ2-3, with D possibly called TRBD1 or TRBD2 (5 bases each). CDR3 length: 13 residues. Trimming removed 2 bases from V and 8 bases from J, with 11 bases in between. The germline gives CDR1 SGHTA, CDR2 FQGTGA. The CDR3 DNA reads as TGTGCCAGCAGCTTAGGGGGAGCCGGTACGCAGTATTTT. Translating it yields CASSLGGAGTQYF.

The gene calls are TRBV11-2 and TRBJ2-3; D gene ambiguous. The CDR3 runs 12 residues. Between the trimmed V and J ends, which lost 0 bases and 10 bases, there was a span of 8 bases. Looked up from germline, CDR1 is SGHAT and CDR2 is FQNNGV. As DNA, the CDR3 is TGTGCCAGCAGCTTAGAGCGGATCGCGCAGTATTTT. Its protein product is CASSLERIAQYF.